Here is one T cell receptor (beta chain) with its context. Its cognate antigen is unknown. Treatment: approximately nine-day PBMC culture with coronavirus spike peptide pools or control peptides (ViraFEST assay). CD4+ T lymphocytes from the unexposed donor were collected before the COVID-19 pandemic (2011-2018). Unexposed donors' CD4+ T cells were tested against SARS-CoV-2 S/N and four cold-coronavirus spikes when cell numbers allowed. Scientists ran DNA taken from cultured CD4+ T cells through the Oncomine TCR Beta short-read assay for sequencing. TCRdb reprocessed the PCR reads via MiXCR and lists one record per CDR3 protein. Of a few thousand distinct CDR3 sequences listed, roughly 27% were seen once; the top ten hold 18%. The sample is drawn from a study of vaccination and CD4 T cells after COVID-19. Study information: Recovered patients in the cohort numbered six men and four women, two of them Hispanic. Whole-study findings and limits: Median about 86% of reactive clones detected in convalescent patients emerged only post-vaccination. Spike mono-reactivity marked 304 of 307 vaccine-specific clones in convalescent patients.

The clonotype comes from a human donor in good health. Sequenced sample: CD4+ T cells from blood, cultured in vitro.

The CDR3 DNA is TGTGCCAGCAGCAAACCTAGCGTAGCGGGGTACGAGCAGTACTTC. Protein product: CASSKPSVAGYEQYF. The chain couples TRBV6-1 to TRBJ2-7; 8 bases map to TRBD2. The V gene's germline CDR1 is MNHNS and CDR2 SASEGT. V lost 6 bases and J lost 4; bases outside the gene matches: 11. The CDR3 extends over 15 amino acids.